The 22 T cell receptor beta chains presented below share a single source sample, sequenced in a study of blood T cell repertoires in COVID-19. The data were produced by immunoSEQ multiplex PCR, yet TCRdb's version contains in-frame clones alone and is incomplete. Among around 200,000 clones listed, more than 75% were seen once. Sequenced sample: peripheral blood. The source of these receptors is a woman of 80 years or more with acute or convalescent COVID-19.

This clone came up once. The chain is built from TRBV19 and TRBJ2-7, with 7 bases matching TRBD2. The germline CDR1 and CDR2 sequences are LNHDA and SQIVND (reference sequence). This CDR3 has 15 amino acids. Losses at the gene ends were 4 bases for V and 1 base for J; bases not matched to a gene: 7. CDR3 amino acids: CASSRRPSGSYEQYF. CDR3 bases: TGTGCCAGTAGTAGACGGCCTAGCGGATCCTACGAGCAGTACTTC.

The CDR3 spells CASSLASTGTGNTIYF. CDR3 DNA sequence: TGTGCCAGCAGCTTAGCGTCGACAGGGACGGGAAACACCATATATTTT. V is TRBV7-2 and J is TRBJ1-3; 7 bases line up with TRBD1. The CDR3 is made up of 16 amino acids. The junction had 6 bases not matched to a gene; V was cut back by 0 bases and J by 4 bases. Germline V CDR1 and CDR2: SGHTA, FQGNSA.

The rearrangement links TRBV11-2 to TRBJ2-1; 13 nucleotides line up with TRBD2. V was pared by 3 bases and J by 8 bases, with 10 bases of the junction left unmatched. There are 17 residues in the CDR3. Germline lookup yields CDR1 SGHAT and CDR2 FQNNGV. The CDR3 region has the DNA TGTGCCAGCAGCTTGGTTCGACTAGCGGGAGGTGGGGATGAGCAGTTCTTC. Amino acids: CASSLVRLAGGGDEQFF.

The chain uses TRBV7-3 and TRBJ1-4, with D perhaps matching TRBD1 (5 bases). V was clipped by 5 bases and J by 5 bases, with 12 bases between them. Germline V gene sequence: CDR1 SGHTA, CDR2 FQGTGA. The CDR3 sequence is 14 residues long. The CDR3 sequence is CASSPGAGNEKLFF. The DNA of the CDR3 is TGTGCCAGCAGCCCGGGCGCAGGGAATGAAAAACTGTTTTTT.

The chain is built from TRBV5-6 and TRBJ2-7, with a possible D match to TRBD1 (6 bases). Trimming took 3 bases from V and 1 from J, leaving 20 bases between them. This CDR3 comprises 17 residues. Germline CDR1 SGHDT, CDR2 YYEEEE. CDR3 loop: CASSSSRPSRGSYEQYF. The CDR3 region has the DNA TGTGCCAGCAGCTCCTCCCGCCCGAGCAGGGGATCCTACGAGCAGTACTTC.

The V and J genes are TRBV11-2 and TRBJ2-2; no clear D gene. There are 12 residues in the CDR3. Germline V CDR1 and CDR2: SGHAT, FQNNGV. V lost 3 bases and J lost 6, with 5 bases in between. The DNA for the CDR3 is TGTGCCAGCAGCTTCCGTTCCGGGGAGCTGTTTTTT. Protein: CASSFRSGELFF.

CDR3: CASSSKLGRAGEAFF. As DNA, the CDR3 is TGTGCCAGCAGCTCGAAGTTGGGCCGCGCGGGTGAAGCTTTCTTT. The genes are TRBV7-9 and TRBJ1-1, with D hard to call. V lost 4 bases, J lost 7 bases, and 19 bases lay in between. In germline, CDR1 is SEHNR, CDR2 FQNEAQ (reference sequence). The CDR3 length is 15 residues.

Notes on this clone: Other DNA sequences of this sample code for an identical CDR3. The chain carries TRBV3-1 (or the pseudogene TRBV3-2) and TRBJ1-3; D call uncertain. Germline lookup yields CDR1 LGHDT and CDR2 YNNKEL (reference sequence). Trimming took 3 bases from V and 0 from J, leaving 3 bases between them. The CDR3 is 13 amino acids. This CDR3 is CASSQSSGNTIYF. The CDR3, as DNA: TGTGCCAGCAGCCAGAGCTCTGGAAACACCATATATTTT.

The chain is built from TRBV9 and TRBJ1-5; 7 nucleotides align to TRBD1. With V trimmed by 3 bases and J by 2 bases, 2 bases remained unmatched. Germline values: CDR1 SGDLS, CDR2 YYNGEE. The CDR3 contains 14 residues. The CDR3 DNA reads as TGTGCCAGCAGCGGTGGACAGGGCAATCAGCCCCAGCATTTT. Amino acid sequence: CASSGGQGNQPQHF.

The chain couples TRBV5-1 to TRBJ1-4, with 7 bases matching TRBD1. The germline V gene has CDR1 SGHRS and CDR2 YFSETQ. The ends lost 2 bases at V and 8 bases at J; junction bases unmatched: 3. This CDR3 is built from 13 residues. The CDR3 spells CASSFGTDEKLFF. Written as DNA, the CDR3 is TGCGCCAGCAGCTTCGGGACAGACGAAAAACTGTTTTTT.

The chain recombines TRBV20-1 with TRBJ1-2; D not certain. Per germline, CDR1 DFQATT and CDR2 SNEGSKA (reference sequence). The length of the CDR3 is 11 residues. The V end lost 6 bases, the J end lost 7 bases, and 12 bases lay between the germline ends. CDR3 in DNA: TGCAGTGCCGCGGGTTTAGCTGGCTACACCTTC. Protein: CSAAGLAGYTF.

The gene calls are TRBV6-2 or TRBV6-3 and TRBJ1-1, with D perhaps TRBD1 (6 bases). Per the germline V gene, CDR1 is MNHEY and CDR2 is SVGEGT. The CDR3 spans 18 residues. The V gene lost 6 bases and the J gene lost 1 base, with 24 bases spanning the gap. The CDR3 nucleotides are TGTGCCAGCAGCTTGAGGACAGAAGGTCGTGGGAGGAACACTGAAGCTTTCTTT. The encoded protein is CASSLRTEGRGRNTEAFF.

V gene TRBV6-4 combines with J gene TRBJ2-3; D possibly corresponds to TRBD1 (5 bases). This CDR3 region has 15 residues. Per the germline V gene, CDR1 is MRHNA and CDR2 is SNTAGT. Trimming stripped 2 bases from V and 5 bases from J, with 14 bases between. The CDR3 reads CASSDQPGMGDTQYF. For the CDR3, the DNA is TGTGCCAGCAGTGACCAGCCAGGGATGGGAGATACGCAGTATTTT.

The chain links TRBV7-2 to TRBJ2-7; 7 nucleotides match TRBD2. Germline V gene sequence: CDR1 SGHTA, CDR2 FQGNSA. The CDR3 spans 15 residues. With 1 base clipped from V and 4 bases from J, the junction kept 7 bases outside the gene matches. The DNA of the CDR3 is TGTGCCAGCAGCTTAGATCCGGGAGGTGTGTACGAGCAGTACTTC. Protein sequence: CASSLDPGGVYEQYF.

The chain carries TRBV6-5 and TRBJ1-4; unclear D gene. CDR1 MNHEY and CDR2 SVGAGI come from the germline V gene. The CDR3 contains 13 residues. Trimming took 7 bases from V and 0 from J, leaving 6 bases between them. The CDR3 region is CASKEATNEKLFF. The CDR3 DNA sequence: TGTGCCAGCAAGGAGGCAACTAATGAAAAACTGTTTTTT.

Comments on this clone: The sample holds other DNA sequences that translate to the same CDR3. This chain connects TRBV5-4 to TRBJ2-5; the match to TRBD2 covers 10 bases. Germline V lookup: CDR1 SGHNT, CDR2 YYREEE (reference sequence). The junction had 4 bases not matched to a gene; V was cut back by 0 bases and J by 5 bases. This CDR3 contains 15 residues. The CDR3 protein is CASSLGLAGVETQYF. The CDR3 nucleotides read TGTGCCAGCAGCTTGGGTCTAGCGGGAGTGGAGACCCAGTACTTC.

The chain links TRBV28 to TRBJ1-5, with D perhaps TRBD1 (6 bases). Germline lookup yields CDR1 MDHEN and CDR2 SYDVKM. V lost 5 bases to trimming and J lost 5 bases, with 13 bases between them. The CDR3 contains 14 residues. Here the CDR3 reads CASSPRDIYQPQHF. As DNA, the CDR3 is TGTGCCAGCAGTCCCCGGGACATATATCAGCCCCAGCATTTT.

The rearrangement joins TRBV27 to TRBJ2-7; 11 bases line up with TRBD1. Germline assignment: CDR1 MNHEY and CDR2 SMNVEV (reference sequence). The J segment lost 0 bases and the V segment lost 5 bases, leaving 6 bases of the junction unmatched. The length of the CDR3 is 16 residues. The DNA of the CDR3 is TGTGCCAGCAGTCTCCGGGACAGGGGGTTCTCCTACGAGCAGTACTTC. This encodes CASSLRDRGFSYEQYF.

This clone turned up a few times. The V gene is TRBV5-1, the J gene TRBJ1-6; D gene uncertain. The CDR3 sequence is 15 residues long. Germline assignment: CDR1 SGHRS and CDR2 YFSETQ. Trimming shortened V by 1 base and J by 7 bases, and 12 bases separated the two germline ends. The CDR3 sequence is CASSLSVLGNSPLHF. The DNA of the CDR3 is TGCGCCAGCAGCTTGTCCGTTCTAGGCAATTCACCCCTCCACTTT.

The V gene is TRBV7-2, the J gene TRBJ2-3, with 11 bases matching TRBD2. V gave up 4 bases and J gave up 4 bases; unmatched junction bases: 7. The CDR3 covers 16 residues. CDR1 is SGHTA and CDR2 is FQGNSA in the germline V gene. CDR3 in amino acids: CASSSISGRVSDTQYF. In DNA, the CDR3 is TGTGCCAGCAGCTCCATTAGCGGGAGGGTTTCAGATACGCAGTATTTT. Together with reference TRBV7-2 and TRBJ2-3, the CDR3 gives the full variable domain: GAGVSQSPSNKVTEKGKDVELRCDPISGHTALYWYRQSLGQGLEFLIYFQGNSAPDKSGLPSDRFSAERTGGSVSTLTIQRTQQEDSAVYLCASSSISGRVSDTQYFGPGTRLTVL.

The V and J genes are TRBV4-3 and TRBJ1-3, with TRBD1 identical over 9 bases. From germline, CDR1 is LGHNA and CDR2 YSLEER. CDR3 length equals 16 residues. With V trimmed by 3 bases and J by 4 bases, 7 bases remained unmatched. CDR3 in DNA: TGCGCCAGCAGCCACTCCGGGACAGGGATCGGAAACACCATATATTTT. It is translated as CASSHSGTGIGNTIYF.

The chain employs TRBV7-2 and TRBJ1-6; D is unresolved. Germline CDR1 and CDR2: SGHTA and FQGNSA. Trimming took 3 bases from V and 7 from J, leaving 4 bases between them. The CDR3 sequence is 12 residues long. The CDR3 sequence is CASSFVNSPLHF. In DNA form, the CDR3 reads TGTGCCAGCAGCTTCGTGAATTCACCCCTCCACTTT.